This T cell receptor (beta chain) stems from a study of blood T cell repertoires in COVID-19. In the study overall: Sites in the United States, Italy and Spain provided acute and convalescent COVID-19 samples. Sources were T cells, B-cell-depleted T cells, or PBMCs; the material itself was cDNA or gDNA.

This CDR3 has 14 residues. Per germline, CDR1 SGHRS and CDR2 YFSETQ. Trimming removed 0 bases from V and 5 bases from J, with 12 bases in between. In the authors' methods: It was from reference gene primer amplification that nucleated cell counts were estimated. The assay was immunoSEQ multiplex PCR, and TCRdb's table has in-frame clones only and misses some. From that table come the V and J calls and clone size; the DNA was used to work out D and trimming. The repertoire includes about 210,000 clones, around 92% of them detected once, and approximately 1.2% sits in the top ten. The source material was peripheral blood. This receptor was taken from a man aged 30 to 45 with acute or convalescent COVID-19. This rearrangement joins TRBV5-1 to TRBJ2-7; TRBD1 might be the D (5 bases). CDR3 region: CASSLGATVDEQYF. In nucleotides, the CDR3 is TGCGCCAGCAGCTTGGGGGCGACAGTGGACGAGCAGTACTTC.